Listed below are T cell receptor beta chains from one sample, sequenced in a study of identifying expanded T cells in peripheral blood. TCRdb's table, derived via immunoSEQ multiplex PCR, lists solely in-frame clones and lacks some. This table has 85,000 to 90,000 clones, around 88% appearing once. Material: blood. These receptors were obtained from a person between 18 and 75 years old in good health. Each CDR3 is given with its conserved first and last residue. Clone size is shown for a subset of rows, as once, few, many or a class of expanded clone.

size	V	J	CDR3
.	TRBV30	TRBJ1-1	CAWTGQGESEAFF
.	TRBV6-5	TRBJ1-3	CASSYDRYSSGNTIYF
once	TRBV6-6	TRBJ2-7	CASQTGPSYEQYF
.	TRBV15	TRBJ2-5	CATSRDYQETQYF
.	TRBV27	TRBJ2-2	CASRSPGGGLGTGELFF
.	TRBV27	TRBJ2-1	CASSFEWTDYNEQFF
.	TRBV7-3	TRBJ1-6	CASSLRAPGQGNSPLHF
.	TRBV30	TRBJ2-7	CAWGAPPSYEQYF
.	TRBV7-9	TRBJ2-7	CASSPGTDDEQYF
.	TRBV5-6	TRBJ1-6	CASSSGVARGRRNSPLHF
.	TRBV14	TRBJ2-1	CASSRGQGGVDEQFF
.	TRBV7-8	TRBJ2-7	CASSFSRVEYEQYF
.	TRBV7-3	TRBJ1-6	CASSLGNSPLHF